This entry features one TCR beta chain sequence. No antigen is known for it. Sequenced by immunoSEQ multiplex PCR; TCRdb stores in-frame clones only, minus some. The profile shows 84,000 or so clones, approximately 91% of them singletons. The data belong to a study of identifying expanded T cells in peripheral blood. Study-level findings and limits: Technical replicates showed around 1.2 changed clones; approximately 2 weeks 15 to 20; four weeks 19.

CDR1 and CDR2 (germline): SGHNT, YYREEE (reference sequence). The CDR3 covers 14 residues. The clonotype was recovered from a person aged 18 to 70 in good health. Sequencing used blood. The chain has TRBV5-4 and TRBJ2-5; TRBD1 or TRBD2 may be the D gene (6 bases each). The J call is doubtful: the DNA matches TRBJ2-7 better. The CDR3 region is CASSFAGHPNEQYF. The CDR3 DNA is TGTGCCAGCAGCTTTGCGGGACACCCCAACGAGCAGTACTTC.